Below are 28 T cell receptor beta chains sequenced from a single sample in a study of a mutant IDH1 vaccine in newly diagnosed glioma. Stated time point: baseline, week 1 (first vaccination visit). Specified treatment: pre-vaccination baseline after standard-of-care therapy. Method: immunoSEQ multiplex PCR; TCRdb's copy keeps in-frame clones and lacks some. The sample has tens of thousands of clones; approximately 85% are singletons. The sequencing here drew on PBMCs, taken from a glioma patient treated with radiotherapy, temozolomide or both. The origin of the receptors is a man in his forties with glioma.

The chain combines TRBV4-1 with TRBJ1-1; D perhaps matches TRBD1 (5 bases). Germline-derived CDR1 and CDR2 are MGHRA and YSYEKL. CDR3 size: 14 residues. Trimming cost V 3 bases and J 4 bases, with 12 bases left between them. CDR3 coding DNA: TGCGCCAGCAGCCATCAGGGAATTCGCACTGAAGCTTTCTTT. This translates into CASSHQGIRTEAFF.

The chain couples TRBV4-1 to TRBJ1-5; TRBD1 matches 7 bases. This CDR3 region has 16 residues. Looked up from germline, CDR1 is MGHRA and CDR2 is YSYEKL. Trimming took 2 bases from V and 3 from J; bases not matched to a gene: 7. The CDR3 DNA sequence: TGCGCCAGCAGCCAAATTACTACAGGGGTCAATCAGCCCCAGCATTTT. Translation gives CASSQITTGVNQPQHF.

This chain links TRBV5-1 with TRBJ2-7; 11 bases align to TRBD1. This CDR3 has 14 residues. Germline V lookup: CDR1 SGHRS, CDR2 YFSETQ. V dropped 2 bases and J dropped 6; count of bases not matched to a gene: 4. The CDR3 DNA reads as TGCGCCAGCAGCTTAGGACAGGGGGCAACCGAGCAGTACGTC. Its protein product is CASSLGQGATEQYV.

The gene calls are TRBV29-1 and TRBJ1-1; D possibly corresponds to TRBD1 (5 bases). The CDR3 sequence is 13 residues long. Trimming took off 5 bases at V and 5 bases at J, with 15 bases between the two ends. Per germline, CDR1 SQVTM and CDR2 ANQGSEA. Here the CDR3 reads CSVIKGRDTEAFF. Here the CDR3 DNA reads TGCAGCGTTATAAAGGGGAGGGATACTGAAGCTTTCTTT.

The rearrangement joins TRBV25-1 to TRBJ2-7; tentative D call: TRBD2 (5 bases). V lost 5 bases and J lost 2, with 25 bases in between. The CDR3 contains 18 residues. Germline CDR1 and CDR2: MGHDK and SYGVNS. The CDR3 region is CASSPSPPGGLATYEQYF. The CDR3 DNA is TGTGCCAGCAGTCCCAGCCCCCCCGGAGGTCTTGCTACCTACGAGCAGTACTTC.

This chain connects TRBV19 to TRBJ1-2, with TRBD1 matching 10 bases. V was pared by 4 bases and J by 3 bases, with 11 bases of the junction left unmatched. CDR3 size: 17 residues. The germline CDR1 and CDR2 sequences are LNHDA and SQIVND (reference sequence). Written as DNA, the CDR3 is TGTGCCAGTAGTAAGCCCGGGACAGGGGTTTCTCACTATGGCTACACCTTC. Translated, it gives CASSKPGTGVSHYGYTF.

The chain carries TRBV7-9 and TRBJ2-2, with D perhaps TRBD1 or TRBD2 (5 bases each). Trimming shortened V by 5 bases and J by 0 bases, and 7 bases separated the two germline ends. The CDR3 length is 14 residues. Germline loops: CDR1 SEHNR, CDR2 FQNEAQ (reference sequence). CDR3 residues: CASSRGANTGELFF. CDR3 nucleotides: TGTGCCAGCAGCCGAGGGGCGAACACCGGGGAGCTGTTTTTT.

The genes are TRBV9 and TRBJ1-3; the D gene is possibly TRBD1 (5 bases). V was trimmed by 4 bases and J by 4 bases, leaving 15 bases between them. Germline V lookup: CDR1 SGDLS, CDR2 YYNGEE. The CDR3 extends over 15 amino acids. The CDR3 nucleotides are TGTGCCAGCAGCCTTGGGACGGCACGGGGAAACACCATATATTTT. Translating gives CASSLGTARGNTIYF.

The chain employs TRBV5-6 and TRBJ1-2, with 10 positions matching TRBD1. The CDR3 runs 14 residues. V shed 3 bases, J shed 6 bases, and the junction held 5 bases outside the gene matches. Germline CDR1 SGHDT, CDR2 YYEEEE. The CDR3 is CASSYSTGGNGYTF. The CDR3 DNA follows: TGTGCCAGCAGCTACTCGACAGGGGGCAATGGCTACACCTTC.

The rearrangement uses TRBV30 and TRBJ2-3; 9 bases agree with TRBD1. The germline V gene has CDR1 GTSNPN and CDR2 SVGIG (reference sequence). CDR3 size: 16 residues. J was trimmed by 4 bases and V by 5 bases; bases with no gene match: 13. The CDR3 region has the DNA TGTGCCTGGGGGATAGGGTCGGGACAGGGCTCAGATACGCAGTATTTT. Protein product: CAWGIGSGQGSDTQYF.

This sequence joins TRBV6-4 and TRBJ2-3; possible D gene TRBD2, 6 bases. Germline V gives CDR1 MRHNA, CDR2 SNTAGT. This CDR3 spans 14 amino acids. Deletions cut 4 bases from V and 4 bases from J, with 12 bases between. CDR3 DNA sequence: TGTGCCAGCAGTGGAAACGGGGGATCAGATACGCAGTATTTT. This encodes CASSGNGGSDTQYF.

This clone occurred a few times. This chain links TRBV27 with TRBJ2-1; TRBD2 matches 9 bases. The germline V gene has CDR1 MNHEY and CDR2 SMNVEV (reference sequence). CDR3 length: 15 amino acids. Unmatched junction bases numbered 4, after V lost 3 bases and J lost 4 bases. CDR3: CASSFSGGPYNEQFF. CDR3 DNA: TGTGCCAGCAGTTTTAGCGGGGGCCCTTACAATGAGCAGTTCTTC.

The chain is built from TRBV2 and TRBJ1-2; the D is unclear. The germline V and J ends were trimmed by 6 bases and 8 bases, with 16 bases remaining between them. The germline CDR1 and CDR2 sequences are SNHLY and FYNNEI. CDR3 length equals 13 residues. The DNA of the CDR3 is TGTGCCAGCAGACCCCTTCTTGCAAACGGCTACACCTTC. Amino acid sequence: CASRPLLANGYTF.

This chain connects TRBV6-6 to TRBJ2-1; 7 nucleotides align to TRBD2. The V segment lost 4 bases and the J segment 6 bases; nucleotides outside the gene matches: 12. Germline-derived CDR1 and CDR2 are MNHNY and SVGAGI (reference sequence). This CDR3 is 16 amino acids long. CDR3 in DNA: TGTGCCAGCAGTTCGGGCGGGAGAATACGTTTCAATGAGCAGTTCTTC. Translating it yields CASSSGGRIRFNEQFF.

The CDR3 DNA reads TGTGCCATCAGCGGGAAGACAGGGGGTATATACGAGCAGTACTTC. It codes for CAISGKTGGIYEQYF. This chain joins TRBV10-3 and TRBJ2-7; 9 bases align to TRBD1. The CDR3 is 15 amino acids. CDR1 and CDR2 (germline): ENHRY, SYGVKD. V shed 6 bases and J 4 bases; nucleotides not matched to a gene: 10.

In DNA form, the CDR3 reads TGTGCCAGCAGCTTGAGACAGGGGGTCTATGGCTACACCTTC. Its protein product is CASSLRQGVYGYTF. The chain links TRBV5-6 to TRBJ1-2, with TRBD1 matching 9 bases. The CDR3 is 14 amino acids. With V trimmed by 1 base and J by 4 bases, 2 bases remained unmatched. Germline V gene lookup returns CDR1 SGHDT and CDR2 YYEEEE.

The chain couples TRBV6-1 to TRBJ1-5; the D is unclear. The CDR3 extends over 14 amino acids. V shed 2 bases and J shed 7 bases, with 12 bases lying between them. CDR1 and CDR2 (germline): MNHNS, SASEGT. The CDR3: CASSETGSGQPQHF. CDR3 nucleotides: TGTGCCAGCAGTGAAACGGGTTCGGGGCAGCCCCAGCATTTT.

The rearrangement uses TRBV12-1 and TRBJ2-7. TRBV12-1 is labeled a pseudogene. CDR3 length: 15 residues. CDR3: CASSASDRCSYEQYF. DNA for the CDR3: TGTGCCAGCAGCGCTTCCGACCGGTGCTCCTACGAGCAGTACTTC.

The V gene is TRBV28, the J gene TRBJ1-2; D might be TRBD1 (5 bases). The CDR3 is made up of 14 amino acids. Trimming removed 5 bases at V and 8 bases at J, with 18 bases between. Germline CDR1 is MDHEN and CDR2 is SYDVKM. CDR3 region: CASSPFPQGEGYTF. The CDR3 DNA follows: TGTGCCAGCAGTCCTTTCCCGCAGGGAGAAGGCTACACCTTC.

V is TRBV5-1 and J is TRBJ2-5; TRBD1 matches at 8 bases. The CDR3 is made up of 15 amino acids. CDR1 and CDR2 from the germline V gene are SGHRS and YFSETQ. V lost 0 bases, J lost 4 bases, and 5 bases stayed unmatched. The CDR3 DNA reads as TGCGCCAGCAGCTTGGCCAGGGGGCAATTAGAGACCCAGTACTTC. Its protein is CASSLARGQLETQYF.

The chain links TRBV7-2 to TRBJ2-2, with a possible D match to TRBD1 (6 bases). This CDR3 region has 15 residues. Germline V gene sequence: CDR1 SGHTA, CDR2 FQGNSA. V lost 1 base, J lost 4 bases, and 10 bases lay in between. DNA for the CDR3: TGTGCCAGCAGCTTAGGCAGGGGTACCACCGGGGAGCTGTTTTTT. Protein: CASSLGRGTTGELFF.

The J gene is TRBJ1-2, the V gene TRBV30; D not certain. The CDR3 runs to 13 residues. The germline V and J ends were trimmed by 4 bases and 1 base, with 10 bases remaining between them. Germline V gene sequence: CDR1 GTSNPN, CDR2 SVGIG (reference sequence). CDR3 nucleotides: TGTGCCTGGAATGATCCAGATAACTATGGCTACACCTTC. This gives the protein CAWNDPDNYGYTF.

This clone is a singleton in its sample. The chain joins TRBV29-1 to TRBJ1-4, with D perhaps matching TRBD1 (6 bases). CDR3 length: 14 amino acids. V gave up 5 bases and J gave up 7 bases, with 17 bases separating them. The germline V gene has CDR1 SQVTM and CDR2 ANQGSEA. The CDR3 bases are TGCAGCGTTAACCTAGGGGGGACTGGTGAAAAACTGTTTTTT. This codes for CSVNLGGTGEKLFF.

V and J are TRBV10-1 and TRBJ2-5; perhaps TRBD2 as D (5 bases). The CDR3 is made up of 13 amino acids. Trimming shortened V by 5 bases and J by 3 bases, and 10 bases separated the two germline ends. Germline values: CDR1 WNHNN, CDR2 SYGVQD (reference sequence). Here the CDR3 reads CASSPLEKETQYF. As DNA, the CDR3 is TGCGCCAGCAGTCCACTAGAAAAAGAGACCCAGTACTTC.

The chain employs TRBV6-5 and TRBJ1-2, with a possible D match to TRBD1 (6 bases). This CDR3 contains 13 residues. The germline gives CDR1 MNHEY, CDR2 SVGAGI. V gave up 5 bases and J gave up 4 bases, with 11 bases separating them. The CDR3 bases are TGTGCCAGCAGTGACCAGGGGCCCTATGGCTACACCTTC. Encoded protein: CASSDQGPYGYTF.

The rearrangement links TRBV19 to TRBJ2-5, with 11 bases identical to TRBD1. Germline V gives CDR1 LNHDA, CDR2 SQIVND (reference sequence). V was pared by 10 bases and J by 4 bases, with 5 bases of the junction left unmatched. The CDR3 consists of 13 residues. The CDR3 region is CATRDRGIETQYF. As DNA, the CDR3 is TGTGCCACCCGGGACAGGGGGATAGAGACCCAGTACTTC.

The chain recombines TRBV30 with TRBJ2-1; weak D call: TRBD2 (6 bases). This CDR3 comprises 14 residues. V gave up 3 bases and J gave up 3 bases, with 12 bases separating them. The germline CDR1 and CDR2 sequences are GTSNPN and SVGIG (reference sequence). The CDR3 here is CAWREGQRYNEQFF. The CDR3 DNA follows: TGTGCCTGGAGGGAGGGGCAGCGCTACAATGAGCAGTTCTTC. Full variable domain (missing parts from reference TRBV30 and TRBJ2-1): SQTIHQWPATLVQPVGSPLSLECTVEGTSNPNLYWYRQAAGRGLQLLFYSVGIGQISSEVPQNLSASRPQDRQFILSSKKLLLSDSGFYLCAWREGQRYNEQFFGPGTRLTVL.

The rearrangement links TRBV28 to TRBJ1-5; 10 positions agree with TRBD1. V gave up 6 bases and J gave up 3 bases; unmatched junction bases: 8. The CDR3 is made up of 16 amino acids. Looked up from germline, CDR1 is MDHEN and CDR2 is SYDVKM. The CDR3 region has the DNA TGTGCCAGCAGCCTTTCCGGGACAGGGGACAATCAGCCCCAGCATTTT. This sequence encodes CASSLSGTGDNQPQHF. Variable domain in full (rest from reference TRBV28 and TRBJ1-5): DVKVTQSSRYLVKRTGEKVFLECVQDMDHENMFWYRQDPGLGLRLIYFSYDVKMKEKGDIPEGYSVSREKKERFSLILESASTNQTSMYLCASSLSGTGDNQPQHFGDGTRLSIL.